A single sample gave rise to the 21 T cell receptor beta chains below, sequenced in a study of T cell responses to AZD1222 COVID-19 vaccine. TCRdb's copy holds only in-frame clones and misses some; the assay was immunoSEQ multiplex PCR. The top ten hold roughly 2.7% of the sample, which has 90,000 to 150,000 clones, approximately 86% seen once. The sequencing used peripheral blood, collected 28 days after the second AZD1222 dose. Receptors originate from an adult who received the AZD1222 COVID-19 vaccine.

The chain couples TRBV18 to TRBJ1-2; no firm D call. The CDR3 has 15 amino acids. The germline gives CDR1 KGHSH, CDR2 LQKENI. V dropped 0 bases and J dropped 6 bases, with 14 bases sitting between them. CDR3 nucleotide sequence: TGTGCCAGCTCACCACCTCCGGCAGGCTCCAATGGCTACACCTTC. It specifies CASSPPPAGSNGYTF. Full variable domain (missing parts from reference TRBV18 and TRBJ1-2): NAGVMQNPRHLVRRRGQEARLRCSPMKGHSHVYWYRQLPEEGLKFMVYLQKENIIDESGMPKERFSAEFPKEGPSILRIQQVVRGDSAAYFCASSPPPAGSNGYTFGSGTRLTVV.

This clone has more than one count but fewer than ten. The chain employs TRBV30 and TRBJ1-5; 8 bases agree with TRBD1. The germline V gene has CDR1 GTSNPN and CDR2 SVGIG (reference sequence). This CDR3 spans 15 amino acids. V shed 0 bases, J shed 6 bases, and the junction held 7 bases outside the gene matches. In DNA form, the CDR3 reads TGTGCCTGGAGTGTACGGGCAGGGGGCAGTCAGCCCCAGCATTTT. Its protein product is CAWSVRAGGSQPQHF.

V gene TRBV12-3 or TRBV12-4 combines with J gene TRBJ2-3; D unclear. V dropped 5 bases and J dropped 8 bases, with 14 bases sitting between them. The length of the CDR3 is 13 residues. The CDR3 nucleotides are TGTGCCAGCAGTCGAGACCGCCTGGGTACGCAGTATTTT. Translating it yields CASSRDRLGTQYF.

The CDR3 DNA reads as TGTGCCAGCAGCCTGACAGGTAACACTGAAGCTTTCTTT. Its protein product is CASSLTGNTEAFF. The chain is built from TRBV7-8 and TRBJ1-1; a weak D match, TRBD1 (6 bases). There are 13 residues in the CDR3. Germline lookup yields CDR1 SGHVS and CDR2 FQNEAQ. V was shortened by 5 bases and J by 2 bases, with 9 bases between the two germline ends.

The rearrangement uses TRBV29-1 and TRBJ1-3; no definite D call. The CDR3 spans 12 residues. Germline loops: CDR1 SQVTM, CDR2 ANQGSEA. Between the trimmed V and J ends, which lost 3 bases and 0 bases, there was a span of 3 bases. The CDR3 sequence is CSVDTSGNTIYF. CDR3 sequence (DNA): TGCAGCGTTGACACCTCTGGAAACACCATATATTTT.

The table lists this clone with a few counts. This chain joins TRBV15 and TRBJ1-4; no reliable D call. Germline V gives CDR1 LNHNV, CDR2 YYDKDF (reference sequence). V was shortened by 5 bases and J by 8 bases, with 12 bases between the two germline ends. The CDR3 consists of 13 residues. The CDR3 reads CATSGGRREKLFF. Here the CDR3 DNA reads TGTGCCACCAGCGGCGGCAGGCGGGAAAAACTGTTTTTT.

CDR3 region: CASSGGGGVDTEAFF. As DNA, the CDR3 is TGCGCCAGCAGCGGCGGCGGGGGCGTGGACACTGAAGCTTTCTTT. The chain carries TRBV5-1 and TRBJ1-1, with a weak D call TRBD1 (6 bases). In germline, CDR1 is SGHRS, CDR2 YFSETQ. CDR3 length: 15 amino acids. Trimming cost V 4 bases and J 3 bases, with 16 bases left between them.

This clone has just one count. This chain connects TRBV4-1 to TRBJ2-3; no clear D. Deletions cut 0 bases from V and 2 bases from J, with 6 bases between. From germline, CDR1 is MGHRA and CDR2 YSYEKL. The CDR3 runs 14 residues. Written as DNA, the CDR3 is TGCGCCAGCAGCCAAGATGTTCCCACAGATACGCAGTATTTT. It codes for CASSQDVPTDTQYF.

V gene TRBV7-3 combines with J gene TRBJ1-3; 7 bases agree with TRBD1. Germline V gene sequence: CDR1 SGHTA, CDR2 FQGTGA. This CDR3 region has 14 residues. The V and J ends lost 5 bases and 1 base, in that order; junction bases with no gene match: 2. Here the CDR3 DNA reads TGTGCCAGCAGCGTACAGGGGTCTGGAAACACCATATATTTT. It encodes CASSVQGSGNTIYF.

The chain joins TRBV7-8 to TRBJ1-1; tentative D call: TRBD1 (5 bases). Germline CDR1 is SGHVS and CDR2 is FQNEAQ. V was clipped by 2 bases and J by 4 bases, with 20 bases between them. The CDR3 is 17 amino acids. CDR3 DNA: TGTGCCAGCAGCTTAAATTCAGGGCCCGCATGGGGCACTGAAGCTTTCTTT. Translation: CASSLNSGPAWGTEAFF.

The V and J genes are TRBV5-1 and TRBJ1-6; D is unclear. Trimming left V 4 bases short and J 10 bases short, with 18 bases between. This CDR3 region has 15 residues. Germline CDR1 and CDR2: SGHRS and YFSETQ. For the CDR3, the DNA is TGCGCCAGCAGCCGTACGGTGGGCCGGGAATCACCCCTCCACTTT. Translation: CASSRTVGRESPLHF.

This chain uses TRBV5-8 with TRBJ2-5, with D possibly matching TRBD1 (5 bases). Per the germline V gene, CDR1 is SGHTS and CDR2 is YDEGEE. Trimming removed 6 bases at V and 3 bases at J, with 12 bases between. The CDR3 has 13 amino acids. The CDR3 protein is CASTPRGEETQYF. The CDR3 region has the DNA TGTGCCAGCACCCCTAGGGGTGAAGAGACCCAGTACTTC.

The J gene is TRBJ1-4, the V gene TRBV27; 7 nucleotides line up with TRBD1. CDR1 MNHEY and CDR2 SMNVEV come from the germline V gene (reference sequence). The CDR3 is made up of 15 amino acids. J lost 7 bases, V lost 4 bases, and 9 bases had no gene match. The CDR3 DNA reads as TGTGCCAGCAGTTCCTACAGGGGTACGGGTGAAAAACTGTTTTTT. It specifies CASSSYRGTGEKLFF.

The rearrangement uses TRBV28 and TRBJ2-5; D gene ambiguous. Germline CDR1 and CDR2: MDHEN and SYDVKM. The V end was cut by 3 bases, the J end by 2 bases, with 25 bases between. The CDR3 contains 19 residues. CDR3 bases: TGTGCCAGCAGTTTCTTCTTTGGAGCCATGAGCCTTTTGCAAGAGACCCAGTACTTC. The encoded protein is CASSFFFGAMSLLQETQYF.

V is TRBV7-6 and J is TRBJ1-6; D remains ambiguous. Per the germline V gene, CDR1 is SGHVS and CDR2 is FNYEAQ. V lost 3 bases, J lost 7 bases, and 4 bases lay in between. CDR3 length: 12 amino acids. CDR3 region: CASSLTNSPLHF. The DNA of the CDR3 is TGTGCCAGCAGCTTGACAAATTCACCCCTCCACTTT.

V and J are TRBV19 and TRBJ2-2; D ambiguous. The V gene lost 3 bases and the J gene lost 6 bases, with 5 bases spanning the gap. The germline V gene has CDR1 LNHDA and CDR2 SQIVND (reference sequence). CDR3 length: 12 amino acids. The CDR3: CASSIFPGELFF. The CDR3 nucleotides read TGTGCCAGTAGTATCTTTCCCGGGGAGCTGTTTTTT. The full variable domain, with the rest looked up from reference TRBV19 and TRBJ2-2, is DGGITQSPKYLFRKEGQNVTLSCEQNLNHDAMYWYRQDPGQGLRLIYYSQIVNDFQKGDIAEGYSVSREKKESFPLTVTSAQKNPTAFYLCASSIFPGELFFGEGSRLTVL.

This clone was observed a single time. The chain carries TRBV2 and TRBJ1-4, with 12 bases aligning to TRBD1. The ends lost 5 bases at V and 4 bases at J; junction bases unmatched: 2. This CDR3 contains 15 residues. Germline V gene lookup returns CDR1 SNHLY and CDR2 FYNNEI. CDR3 region: CASSRDRGLNEKLFF. The DNA of the CDR3 is TGTGCCAGCAGTCGGGACAGGGGGCTTAATGAAAAACTGTTTTTT.

V is TRBV5-1 and J is TRBJ2-5; no clear D gene. This CDR3 comprises 13 residues. Between the trimmed V and J ends, which lost 1 base and 1 base, there was a span of 5 bases. Germline CDR1 SGHRS, CDR2 YFSETQ. Written as DNA, the CDR3 is TGCGCCAGCAGCTTGAACAGCCAAGAGACCCAGTACTTC. It is translated as CASSLNSQETQYF.

The J gene is TRBJ1-6, the V gene TRBV6-5; D is possibly TRBD1 (5 bases). Trimming took off 2 bases at V and 9 bases at J, with 8 bases between the two ends. The V gene's germline CDR1 is MNHEY and CDR2 SVGAGI. The CDR3 is 13 amino acids. CDR3 bases: TGTGCCAGCAGTTACAGGGGTGGTTCACCCCTCCACTTT. Its protein is CASSYRGGSPLHF.

This clone appeared a single time. This chain uses TRBV7-2 with TRBJ1-3; 8 bases are shared with TRBD1. Germline V gene lookup returns CDR1 SGHTA and CDR2 FQGNSA. The CDR3 extends over 15 amino acids. V dropped 1 base and J dropped 5; count of bases not matched to a gene: 4. The CDR3 bases are TGTGCCAGCAGCTTAGGGACAGGGAACCGAAACACCATATATTTT. Translation gives CASSLGTGNRNTIYF.

The count of this clone is one. The gene calls are TRBV19 and TRBJ1-6, with 7 bases identical to TRBD1. V was pared by 6 bases and J by 9 bases, with 11 bases of the junction left unmatched. The V gene's germline CDR1 is LNHDA and CDR2 SQIVND (reference sequence). The CDR3 length is 15 residues. The CDR3 nucleotides are TGTGCCAGTAGCAAAGCCGGGACAGCGATTTCACCCCTCCACTTT. It encodes CASSKAGTAISPLHF.